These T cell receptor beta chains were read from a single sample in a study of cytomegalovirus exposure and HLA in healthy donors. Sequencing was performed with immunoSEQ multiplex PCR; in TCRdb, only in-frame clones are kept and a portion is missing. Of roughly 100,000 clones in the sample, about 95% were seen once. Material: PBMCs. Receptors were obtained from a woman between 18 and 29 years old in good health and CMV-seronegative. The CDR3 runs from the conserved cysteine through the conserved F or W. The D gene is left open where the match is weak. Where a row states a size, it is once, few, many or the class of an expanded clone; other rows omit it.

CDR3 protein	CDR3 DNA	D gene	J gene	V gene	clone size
CASSHQGAGTEAFF	TGCGCCAGCAGCCACCAGGGGGCGGGGACTGAAGCTTTCTTT	TRBD1	TRBJ1-1	TRBV4-1	.
CASTRDYQGDEQFF	TGTGCCAGCACCCGGGACTACCAGGGTGATGAGCAGTTCTTC	TRBD2	TRBJ2-1	TRBV6-5	.
CASSPLSRGGGNEKLFF	TGCGCCAGCAGCCCCCTCTCGAGGGGAGGGGGTAATGAAAAACTGTTTTTT	.	TRBJ1-4	TRBV4-1	once
CAISESFQGGEQYF	TGTGCCATCAGTGAGTCGTTTCAGGGGGGTGAGCAGTACTTC	.	TRBJ2-7	TRBV10-3	.
CASGFKVEVYGLRDEYGYTF	TGTGCTAGTGGCTTTAAGGTGGAGGTCTATGGGTTGCGAGACGAATATGGCTACACCTTC	.	TRBJ1-2	TRBV12-5	.
CASSIHPGEGQYF	TGTGCCAGTAGTATCCATCCGGGAGAGGGGCAGTACTTC	.	TRBJ2-7	TRBV19	.
CATSRDFGGAGYGYTF	TGTGCCACCAGCAGAGATTTTGGGGGGGCCGGTTATGGCTACACCTTC	.	TRBJ1-2	TRBV15	.
CASSGQNSNQPQHF	TGTGCCAGCAGTGGACAGAATAGCAATCAGCCCCAGCATTTT	.	TRBJ1-5	TRBV6-1	.
CASSHTGLAGGLTGELFF	TGCGCCAGCAGCCACACCGGACTAGCGGGAGGTCTAACCGGGGAGCTGTTTTTT	TRBD2	TRBJ2-2	TRBV10-1	.
CASSQGRLGLLLPSGANVLTF	TGCGCCAGCAGCCAAGGCCGTTTAGGACTCCTGCTACCCTCTGGGGCCAACGTCCTGACTTTC	.	TRBJ2-6	TRBV4-1	.
CASSLAAGANEQYF	TGCGCCAGCAGCTTGGCCGCGGGGGCGAACGAGCAGTACTTC	.	TRBJ2-7	TRBV5-1	once
CASSYSAGGPYEQYF	TGTGCCAGCAGTTACTCGGCAGGGGGACCCTACGAGCAGTACTTC	TRBD1	TRBJ2-7	TRBV6-5	.
CASSLLSSGSYEQYF	TGTGCCAGCAGCTTGTTGTCTAGCGGGAGCTACGAGCAGTACTTC	TRBD2	TRBJ2-7	TRBV5-5	.
CASGTIEVGQGGEKLFF	TGTGCCAGTGGGACCATAGAAGTTGGACAGGGTGGCGAAAAACTGTTTTTT	TRBD1	TRBJ1-4	TRBV19	.
CASSSSRGPASTGELFF	TGCGCCAGCAGCTCGAGCAGGGGGCCGGCGAGCACCGGGGAGCTGTTTTTT	TRBD1	TRBJ2-2	TRBV5-1	once
CASSSGGAEEQYF	TGTGCCAGCAGCTCGGGGGGCGCGGAAGAGCAGTACTTC	.	TRBJ2-7	TRBV5-4	.
CASSSQTSGEQFF	TGTGCCAGCAGCTCCCAAACTAGCGGGGAGCAGTTCTTC	TRBD2	TRBJ2-1	TRBV7-3	.
CASRVVTSESTSGANVLTF	TGTGCCAGCAGAGTAGTTACTAGCGAGTCCACTTCTGGGGCCAACGTCCTGACTTTC	TRBD2	TRBJ2-6	TRBV28	.
CASSPTSGAYEQYF	TGTGCCAGCAGCCCCACTAGCGGAGCTTACGAGCAGTACTTC	TRBD2	TRBJ2-7	TRBV9	.
CASSDSGGSNEQFF	TGTGCCAGCAGTGACTCTGGAGGGTCCAATGAGCAGTTCTTC	.	TRBJ2-1	TRBV6-4	.
CASSQDIGGTIYEQYF	TGTGCCAGCAGCCAAGATATAGGCGGCACCATCTACGAGCAGTACTTC	.	TRBJ2-7	TRBV4-2	.
CASSFSSSGLGRETQYF	TGTGCCAGCAGCTTCTCCTCCTCCGGGCTGGGGAGAGAGACCCAGTACTTC	.	TRBJ2-5	TRBV11-2	.